This record looks at one TCR beta chain sequence and its context. Its antigen remains unknown. The sample originates from a study of beta chain features in type 1 diabetes. Study-wide results and limits: Among all four CD4+ subsets, Type 1 diabetes patients had TCRB CDR3s that were moderately but significantly shorter. PCR might favor shorter templates, equally in patients and controls.

Expressed TCRB transcripts were sequenced because the isolated RNA had all been reverse transcribed beforehand. The assay was immunoSEQ multiplex PCR, and TCRdb's table has in-frame clones only and misses some. Altogether hundreds of thousands of clones are present, 11% to 15% being singletons, with the ten largest covering 0.04%. Sorting gave populations that all exceeded 95% purity. The CDR3 spans 11 residues. Trimming took off 7 bases at V and 5 bases at J, with 8 bases between the two ends. Germline V gene data show CDR1 as SEHNR and CDR2 as FQNEAQ (reference sequence). This receptor was obtained from a man younger than 35 with type 1 diabetes. Sample: naive CD4+ T cells from blood. The chain is built from TRBV7-9 and TRBJ2-5, with unresolved D. The CDR3 here is CASTHGETQYF. CDR3 coding DNA: TGTGCCAGCACTCACGGGGAGACCCAGTACTTC.